This T cell receptor beta chain was identified in a study of blood T cell repertoires in COVID-19. As for the study in general: Samples representing acute and convalescent COVID-19 were sourced from the United States, Italy and Spain. Sample material is recorded as cDNA or gDNA derived from T cells, B-cell-depleted T cells, or PBMCs.

CDR1 is LNHDA, CDR2 SQIVND, per germline (reference sequence). V was shortened by 7 bases and J by 2 bases, with 3 bases between the two germline ends. This CDR3 is built from 11 residues. Per the original data handling: Amplifying reference gene primers gave estimates of nucleated cell counts. Only in-frame clones appear in the TCRdb table, and some are missing; sequencing was by immunoSEQ multiplex PCR. V, J and clone size are those of that table, while D and trimming were read from the DNA. The sample has about 240,000 clones; roughly 80% are singletons. This clonotype was obtained from a woman aged 18-29 years with acute or convalescent COVID-19. J is TRBJ2-1 and V is TRBV19; D call uncertain. Sequences were obtained from peripheral blood. CDR3 residues: CASNTYNEQFF. CDR3 DNA: TGTGCCAGTAACACCTACAATGAGCAGTTCTTC.